This T cell receptor (beta chain) is from a study of beta chain features in type 1 diabetes (dated by TCRdb to the late 2010s). Broadly, across the study: Mean age, gender distribution, total cell number and subset yield were not different between patients and healthy donors. A total of about 100,000,000 sorted cells were examined across all samples, and RNA yield correlated strongly with the number of cells per subset. The study compared TCRB repertoires of sorted circulating CD4+ T cell subsets between recently diagnosed type 1 diabetes patients and matched healthy donors. Naive and central memory subsets were obtained from all 28 donors, but regulatory and stem cell-like memory subsets were isolated from only 8 patients and roughly eight healthy donors.

Comment on this clone: Its antigen remains unidentified. No much larger clone exists at a distance of one base, and base qualities are not known.

The study at large found these results: Because the HLA sub-analyses included only small numbers of individuals, any influence of HLA type on TCRB rearrangement was left unresolved. Because cDNA rather than genomic DNA was sequenced, highly expressing activated cells could have been over-represented, although no difference in activation and CD3 levels was found between groups. Type 1 diabetes patients showed a moderate but significant shortening of TCRB CDR3 length in all four CD4+ subsets. The naive, central memory and regulatory TCRB repertoires appeared to resemble one another more closely among patients than among healthy donors. Shorter templates might have been favored by PCR, but patient and control samples were amplified and corrected together, so both groups would have been affected equally by any skew. Fewer insertions and more nucleotide deletions at VDJ recombination sites were observed in patients with type 1 diabetes, implying thymic rearrangement abnormalities.

Each donor gave one peripheral blood draw, averaging around 120 mL, which was collected into heparinised tubes. A BD FACSAria II was used to sort naive, central memory, regulatory and stem cell-like memory CD4+ T cells with a panel that included CD45RO, CCR7, CD25, CD127, CD95 and CD27. A purity above 95% was achieved for all sorted populations. Right away, PBMCs were isolated by Lymphoprep density gradient centrifugation and were stained directly, with no culture step. To minimize batch effects, samples were stained and sorted in pairs, one healthy donor with one patient per experiment. The High Capacity cDNA Reverse Transcription Kit was used to reverse transcribe all of the isolated RNA, meaning that expressed TCRB transcripts were what got sequenced. Deep immunoSEQ sequencing was applied to naive, central memory and regulatory T cell samples, giving an average of about 3.4 million total reads per sample. Sorted cells were lysed in RLT buffer and RNA was extracted with DNase-treated RNeasy Micro or Mini kits, depending on cell number. To prevent cross-contamination, every cell subset was processed on its own, while patient and healthy donor samples were processed together. The immunoSEQ multiplex PCR was used to amplify TCRB sequences from cDNA, yielding 87-bp fragments that span the CDR3 region. Sequencing of the amplicons was performed on the Illumina HiSeq platform. As for how the authors treated the data: Synthetic template baselines were used to correct PCR bias computationally, reads within Hamming distance 2 were collapsed together, and singletons that could not be merged were discarded. Reads were aligned against IMGT so that V, D and J genes, CDR3 length and insertions or deletions at six rearrangement sites could be assigned. Within each subset, clonotype counts were normalized to sorted cell number, and only after that were true diversity and Gini coefficients computed with the tcR R package. The overlap coefficient, calculated on TCRB nucleotide sequences, was used to measure repertoire sharing. Out-of-frame TCRB sequences from naive cells were analyzed as a proxy for the pre-selection repertoire. The immuneACCESS repertoire file appears here via TCRdb, limited to in-frame rearrangements. These files lack a portion of the clones; in checked studies, under half of the deficit traces to unresolved V genes, and the cause of the others is not known. V and J calls and clone size are those listed in that table; D and trimming were worked out from the DNA. Recorded for this sample are over 600,000 clones; roughly an eighth of them occurred a single time. The top ten clones comprise 0.09% to 0.15% of the sample.

The TCR was taken from a man under 40 with type 1 diabetes. The sample comprised naive CD4+ T cells from blood. The cell subset or site tag for this specimen amounts to: true naive CD4+ T cells.

The CDR3 protein is CASSEFGQSYEQYF. The base sequence is TGTGCCAGCAGTGAATTCGGACAGTCCTACGAGCAGTACTTC. The rearrangement joined TRBV25-1 to TRBJ2-7; TRBD1 is a weak D gene call, 6 bases matching. The junction carries 8 bases between V and J, which are trimmed by 1 base and 1 base respectively. The CDR3 runs 14 residues from the cysteine to the phenylalanine. The entry retains the CDR3 DNA only, 42 bases that are in frame from base 1. The germline V gene sets CDR1 to MGHDK and CDR2 to SYGVNS.